The 17 T cell receptor beta chains listed next were all sequenced from one sample in a study of cytomegalovirus exposure and HLA in healthy donors. The PCR used 60 Vbeta and 13 Jbeta primers. The method was immunoSEQ multiplex PCR; TCRdb's version includes in-frame clones alone and lacks a portion of them. The table records about 150,000 clones, around three quarters of them present only once. The sequenced sample was PBMCs. Every receptor here comes from a man aged 35 to 55 in good health and CMV-seropositive.

The chain is built from TRBV9 and TRBJ1-2; the match to TRBD1 covers 7 bases. With 4 bases clipped from V and 8 bases from J, the junction kept 11 bases outside the gene matches. The germline V gene has CDR1 SGDLS and CDR2 YYNGEE. CDR3 length: 14 residues. CDR3 coding DNA: TGTGCCAGCAGCTCAGGGGGGACGGAGACGGGCTACACCTTC. Amino acids: CASSSGGTETGYTF.

This chain links TRBV9 with TRBJ2-7; TRBD2 matches at 12 bases. V was pared by 3 bases and J by 5 bases, with 12 bases of the junction left unmatched. Germline lookup yields CDR1 SGDLS and CDR2 YYNGEE. This CDR3 region has 17 residues. The CDR3 DNA reads as TGTGCCAGCAGCGCCCTTCTAGCCCTAGCGGGGGGGGACGAGCAGTACTTC. This gives the protein CASSALLALAGGDEQYF.

The J gene is TRBJ1-4, the V gene TRBV7-9; perhaps TRBD1 as D (6 bases). Germline loops: CDR1 SEHNR, CDR2 FQNEAQ (reference sequence). V was pared by 5 bases and J by 2 bases, with 18 bases between. This CDR3 is built from 17 residues. The CDR3 sequence: CASSLQGWGTTNEKLFF. In DNA form, the CDR3 reads TGTGCCAGCAGCCTACAGGGCTGGGGTACGACTAATGAAAAACTGTTTTTT.

CDR3 sequence: CAAGGTGELFF. CDR3 coding DNA: TGTGCTGCAGGGGGCACCGGGGAGCTGTTTTTT. The chain joins TRBV19 to TRBJ2-2; 7 bases are shared with TRBD1. The germline V gene has CDR1 LNHDA and CDR2 SQIVND (reference sequence). There are 11 residues in the CDR3. The whole variable domain, filled in from reference TRBV19 and TRBJ2-2, reads DGGITQSPKYLFRKEGQNVTLSCEQNLNHDAMYWYRQDPGQGLRLIYYSQIVNDFQKGDIAEGYSVSREKKESFPLTVTSAQKNPTAFYLCAAGGTGELFFGEGSRLTVL.

The chain carries TRBV5-5 and TRBJ2-5; tentative D call: TRBD2 (6 bases). Trimming left V 1 base short and J 1 base short, with 8 bases between. CDR1 is SGHKS and CDR2 is YYEKEE in the germline V gene (reference sequence). The CDR3 extends over 14 amino acids. The CDR3 region has the DNA TGTGCCAGCAGCTTGACTAGCTCCCAAGAGACCCAGTACTTC. This translates into CASSLTSSQETQYF. Supplemented by reference TRBV5-5 and TRBJ2-5, the full variable domain reads DAGVTQSPTHLIKTRGQQVTLRCSPISGHKSVSWYQQVLGQGPQFIFQYYEKEERGRGNFPDRFSARQFPNYSSELNVNALLLGDSALYLCASSLTSSQETQYFGPGTRLLVL.

The rearrangement links TRBV19 to TRBJ2-3, with 9 bases aligning to TRBD1. This CDR3 has 17 residues. Trimming removed 1 base from V and 2 bases from J; junction bases left unmatched: 7. CDR1 is LNHDA, CDR2 SQIVND, per germline (reference sequence). This CDR3 is CASSIVYRDRDTDTQYF. The CDR3 DNA reads TGTGCCAGTAGTATAGTCTACCGGGACAGGGACACAGATACGCAGTATTTT. Variable domain in full (rest from reference TRBV19 and TRBJ2-3): DGGITQSPKYLFRKEGQNVTLSCEQNLNHDAMYWYRQDPGQGLRLIYYSQIVNDFQKGDIAEGYSVSREKKESFPLTVTSAQKNPTAFYLCASSIVYRDRDTDTQYFGPGTRLTVL.

The V and J genes are TRBV9 and TRBJ1-2; the D gene is possibly TRBD1 (5 bases). Trimming pared 0 bases from V and 5 bases from J, leaving 14 bases between. This CDR3 is 15 amino acids long. CDR1 and CDR2 from the germline V gene are SGDLS and YYNGEE. DNA of the CDR3: TGTGCCAGCAGCGTAGGAGACAGACCCCGATATGGCTACACCTTC. This gives the protein CASSVGDRPRYGYTF.

Note on this clone: One end of the junction fails to match germline, which may point to a read error. The CDR3 loop reads CSSSLEQNTEAFF. As DNA, the CDR3 is TGTTCCAGCAGCTTAGAACAGAACACTGAAGCTTTCTTT. This chain joins TRBV7-9 and TRBJ1-1; D is ambiguous. Germline loops: CDR1 SEHNR, CDR2 FQNEAQ (reference sequence). The CDR3 totals 13 residues.

The chain combines TRBV2 with TRBJ1-1, with D possibly TRBD1 on 5 matching bases. V was pared by 7 bases and J by 1 base, with 13 bases between. CDR3 size: 14 residues. CDR1 is SNHLY, CDR2 FYNNEI, per germline. Here the CDR3 DNA reads TGTGCCAGCACGTCCCAGACAGCGAACACTGAAGCTTTCTTT. It specifies CASTSQTANTEAFF.

This clone was detected once. This CDR3 is CASSLVVDIGTGDSGANVLTF. Written as DNA, the CDR3 is TGTGCCAGCAGTTTAGTGGTGGATATAGGGACAGGGGACTCTGGGGCCAACGTCCTGACTTTC. V is TRBV28 and J is TRBJ2-6; 10 positions agree with TRBD1. Germline lookup yields CDR1 MDHEN and CDR2 SYDVKM. CDR3 length: 21 residues. Losses at the gene ends were 2 bases for V and 0 bases for J; bases not matched to a gene: 13.

V usage is TRBV9 and J usage is TRBJ1-1, with a weak D call TRBD1 (5 bases). V lost 1 base, J lost 8 bases, and 12 bases lay in between. Germline CDR1 reads SGDLS; CDR2 reads YYNGEE. This CDR3 is 13 amino acids long. The CDR3 nucleotides are TGTGCCAGCAGCGTATCCTACCGGACAGAAGCTTTCTTT. Amino acids: CASSVSYRTEAFF.

In DNA, the CDR3 is TGTGCCAGCAGCCCCCCCGGGGATATGTTTCAGGGGGGACTAGCGGGGGAGTCCTACGAGCAGTACTTC. It codes for CASSPPGDMFQGGLAGESYEQYF. The V call is TRBV9, the J call TRBJ2-7, with 14 bases that match TRBD2. This CDR3 has 23 amino acids. J lost 1 base, V lost 4 bases, and 25 bases had no gene match. Germline V gives CDR1 SGDLS, CDR2 YYNGEE.

This clone occurred a few times. The genes are TRBV5-1 and TRBJ1-1, with TRBD1 identical over 10 bases. Germline V gene data show CDR1 as SGHRS and CDR2 as YFSETQ. This CDR3 contains 17 residues. After removal of 3 bases from V and 12 bases from J, the junction contained 20 bases not matched to a gene. The CDR3 sequence is CASSSYTGQGFRGKTFF. DNA for the CDR3: TGCGCCAGCAGCTCATACACGGGACAGGGGTTTAGGGGAAAGACTTTCTTT.

This chain joins TRBV5-1 and TRBJ2-7; TRBD1 is a possible D gene (7 bases). Per the germline V gene, CDR1 is SGHRS and CDR2 is YFSETQ. This CDR3 has 14 amino acids. V was pared by 4 bases and J by 5 bases, with 16 bases between. CDR3 in amino acids: CASSPGQGGHEQYF. DNA for the CDR3: TGCGCCAGCAGCCCCGGCCAGGGGGGCCACGAGCAGTACTTC.

This clone was picked up one time. CDR3 DNA: TGTGCCAGCACCCTAGCGGGAGGGCGGTACGAGCAGTACTTC. Translation gives CASTLAGGRYEQYF. The rearrangement links TRBV5-4 to TRBJ2-7, with 12 bases fitting TRBD2. The CDR3 extends over 14 amino acids. The J segment lost 4 bases and the V segment lost 6 bases, leaving 5 bases of the junction unmatched. CDR1 and CDR2 from the germline V gene are SGHNT and YYREEE (reference sequence).

The rearrangement uses TRBV19 and TRBJ2-1, with D unresolved. Germline-derived CDR1 and CDR2 are LNHDA and SQIVND (reference sequence). Trimming stripped 7 bases from V and 0 bases from J, with 7 bases between. The CDR3 contains 13 residues. CDR3 in amino acids: CASTPSSYNEQFF. CDR3 bases: TGTGCCAGTACCCCGTCCTCCTACAATGAGCAGTTCTTC.

The chain links TRBV27 to TRBJ1-1; TRBD1 matches 11 bases. V gave up 5 bases and J gave up 5 bases; unmatched junction bases: 7. The CDR3 covers 15 residues. The germline V gene encodes CDR1 MNHEY and CDR2 SMNVEV (reference sequence). CDR3 DNA: TGTGCCAGCAGTCCCGGACAGGGGGCGCGGACTGAAGCTTTCTTT. This translates into CASSPGQGARTEAFF.